One and the same sample provided the 27 T cell receptor beta chains below, sequenced in a study of identical twins. One entry per CDR3 protein, called by TCRdb with MiXCR from the 5' RACE reads. Of some 760,000 distinct CDR3 sequences listed, roughly 20% are singletons. The same data also went into a second study, on T cells expressing NK-cell markers.

Specimen: PBMCs. The receptor source for this set is a woman younger than 35 in good health.

There are a few counts of this clonotype. The genes are TRBV20-1 and TRBJ2-4, with D maybe TRBD2 (5 bases). The germline CDR1 and CDR2 sequences are DFQATT and SNEGSKA (reference sequence). Trimming removed 3 bases from V and 8 bases from J, with 17 bases in between. The CDR3 runs to 14 residues. The CDR3 spells CSASSFDTRDIQYF. CDR3 bases: TGCAGTGCTAGCTCGTTTGATACGAGGGACATTCAGTACTTC.

The gene calls are TRBV7-9 and TRBJ1-1; 7 bases align to TRBD1. With 6 bases clipped from V and 7 bases from J, the junction kept 11 bases outside the gene matches. Germline V lookup: CDR1 SEHNR, CDR2 FQNEAQ (reference sequence). This CDR3 spans 14 amino acids. The CDR3 reads CASSSDRVEGEAFF. CDR3 in DNA: TGTGCCAGCAGTTCTGACAGGGTCGAGGGTGAAGCTTTCTTT.

V is TRBV7-2 and J is TRBJ2-2, with no clear D. Trimming cost V 1 base and J 5 bases, with 5 bases left between them. CDR1 SGHTA and CDR2 FQGNSA come from the germline V gene. This CDR3 has 13 amino acids. Written as DNA, the CDR3 is TGTGCCAGCAGCTTAGTTCAGACCGGGGAGCTGTTTTTT. It codes for CASSLVQTGELFF.

The gene calls are TRBV5-8 and TRBJ2-1; 7 bases are shared with TRBD2. Per the germline V gene, CDR1 is SGHTS and CDR2 is YDEGEE. J was trimmed by 5 bases and V by 0 bases; bases with no gene match: 2. There are 14 residues in the CDR3. As DNA, the CDR3 is TGTGCCAGCAGCTTGGACGGGGGGAACAATGAGCAGTTCTTC. This codes for CASSLDGGNNEQFF.

The genes are TRBV20-1 and TRBJ2-3; the match to TRBD2 covers 11 bases. Germline lookup yields CDR1 DFQATT and CDR2 SNEGSKA (reference sequence). V trimming: 5 bases; J trimming: 2 bases; junction bases outside the gene matches: 6. The CDR3 covers 15 residues. CDR3 loop: CSAGGLADITDTQYF. CDR3 nucleotides: TGCAGTGCTGGGGGACTAGCGGATATCACAGATACGCAGTATTTT.

This clonotype appeared a few times. The chain recombines TRBV5-1 with TRBJ2-5, with D maybe TRBD1 (6 bases). This CDR3 has 15 amino acids. Germline V gene lookup returns CDR1 SGHRS and CDR2 YFSETQ. Between the trimmed V and J ends, which lost 4 bases and 2 bases, there was a span of 15 bases. The DNA of the CDR3 is TGCGCCAGCAGCCCACAGGGAAATTTACAAGAGACCCAGTACTTC. It encodes CASSPQGNLQETQYF.

This clonotype has a handful of counts. The rearrangement links TRBV10-3 to TRBJ1-2, with D hard to call. CDR1 and CDR2 from the germline V gene are ENHRY and SYGVKD. The V and J ends lost 10 bases and 5 bases respectively, with 14 bases between them. The length of the CDR3 is 12 residues. This CDR3 reads CATSGSSYGYTF. The CDR3 nucleotides are TGTGCCACCTCCGGGTCCTCATATGGCTACACCTTC.

V is TRBV5-5 and J is TRBJ1-2, with 9 bases identical to TRBD1. CDR1 and CDR2 from the germline V gene are SGHKS and YYEKEE (reference sequence). This CDR3 has 15 residues. V shed 1 base, J shed 8 bases, and the junction held 9 bases outside the gene matches. DNA of the CDR3: TGTGCCAGCAGCTTGACCTCCGGGACAGGGAGCGGCTACACCTTC. This sequence encodes CASSLTSGTGSGYTF.

The rearrangement uses TRBV20-1 and TRBJ2-7; a weak D match, TRBD1 (6 bases). The CDR3 length is 13 residues. Trimming took off 7 bases at V and 5 bases at J, with 18 bases between the two ends. The germline gives CDR1 DFQATT, CDR2 SNEGSKA (reference sequence). The CDR3 DNA reads TGCAGTGTGGAGAACAGGGCAGCGAACGAGCAGTACTTC. Translating it yields CSVENRAANEQYF.

The chain is built from TRBV5-1 and TRBJ2-7; tentative D call: TRBD2 (5 bases). Germline CDR1 is SGHRS and CDR2 is YFSETQ. Trimming cost V 4 bases and J 2 bases, with 19 bases left between them. The CDR3 covers 16 residues. CDR3 in amino acids: CASSLEARVPTYEQYF. CDR3 in DNA: TGCGCCAGCAGCCTGGAGGCGCGGGTGCCCACCTACGAGCAGTACTTC.

This clonotype was counted only a few times. V usage is TRBV7-2 and J usage is TRBJ2-3; D gene unclear. Germline lookup yields CDR1 SGHTA and CDR2 FQGNSA. The V end lost 0 bases, the J end lost 9 bases, and 7 bases lay between the germline ends. This CDR3 comprises 12 residues. The CDR3: CASSLASWTQYF. Written as DNA, the CDR3 is TGTGCCAGCAGCTTAGCTAGCTGGACGCAGTATTTT.

This sequence joins TRBV9 and TRBJ2-3; D is perhaps TRBD2 (5 bases). This CDR3 contains 14 residues. V lost 3 bases and J lost 4, with 12 bases in between. CDR1 SGDLS and CDR2 YYNGEE come from the germline V gene. The CDR3 here is CASSGGLPPDTQYF. CDR3 DNA: TGTGCCAGCAGCGGAGGACTCCCCCCAGATACGCAGTATTTT.

The rearrangement uses TRBV12-3 or TRBV12-4 and TRBJ2-1, with D possibly TRBD1 on 6 matching bases. Trimming shortened V by 8 bases and J by 7 bases, and 18 bases separated the two germline ends. This CDR3 is 14 amino acids long. The CDR3 nucleotides are TGTGCCAGCGGGGGTGGGGGCGGATGGAATGAGCAGTTCTTC. Translating gives CASGGGGGWNEQFF.

This clonotype was recorded at least ten times. The chain has TRBV7-2 and TRBJ1-1, with D uncertain. Germline CDR1 reads SGHTA; CDR2 reads FQGNSA. V gave up 5 bases and J gave up 2 bases, with 15 bases separating them. CDR3 length: 15 amino acids. In DNA, the CDR3 is TGTGCCAGCAGCCCACGAATAGACATAAACACTGAAGCTTTCTTT. Translated: CASSPRIDINTEAFF.

This chain connects TRBV12-3 or TRBV12-4 to TRBJ2-1; 9 bases line up with TRBD2. Losses at the gene ends were 5 bases for V and 5 bases for J; bases not matched to a gene: 7. The CDR3 sequence is 15 residues long. The CDR3 coding sequence is TGTGCCAGCAGTCAGGCGGGGGGGAACCACAATGAGCAGTTCTTC. Its protein product is CASSQAGGNHNEQFF.

This clonotype was found many times. V and J are TRBV12-3 or TRBV12-4 and TRBJ1-5; D is undetermined. The V and J ends lost 4 bases and 7 bases respectively, with 5 bases between them. The CDR3 totals 11 residues. The CDR3 here is CASSYRQPQHF. The CDR3 nucleotides read TGTGCCAGCAGTTATCGGCAGCCCCAGCATTTT.

This clonotype was detected a few times. The chain recombines TRBV20-1 with TRBJ2-1, with 7 bases fitting TRBD1. The trim removed 5 bases at V and 4 bases at J, leaving 5 bases unmatched. Germline CDR1 and CDR2: DFQATT and SNEGSKA (reference sequence). This CDR3 has 13 residues. This chain's CDR3 is CSAQTGTYNEQFF. CDR3 nucleotides: TGCAGTGCTCAGACAGGGACATACAATGAGCAGTTCTTC.

The chain combines TRBV10-3 with TRBJ2-3; D unresolved. The V end was cut by 4 bases, the J end by 5 bases, with 4 bases between. CDR3 length: 11 amino acids. The germline V gene encodes CDR1 ENHRY and CDR2 SYGVKD. Here the CDR3 DNA reads TGTGCCATCAGTGTTGTAGATACGCAGTATTTT. It encodes CAISVVDTQYF.

This clonotype was seen only a few times. V is TRBV7-9 and J is TRBJ2-7; the D is unclear. Trimming stripped 5 bases from V and 3 bases from J, with 11 bases between. The CDR3 is 13 amino acids. Germline V CDR1 and CDR2: SEHNR, FQNEAQ (reference sequence). CDR3 sequence (DNA): TGTGCCAGCAGCCCCGAAGCTAGCTACGAGCAGTACTTC. Protein product: CASSPEASYEQYF.

This clonotype showed up many times. V is TRBV12-3 or TRBV12-4 and J is TRBJ2-3; the match to TRBD1 covers 8 bases. This CDR3 is built from 15 residues. V gave up 6 bases and J gave up 3 bases; unmatched junction bases: 8. CDR3 nucleotides: TGTGCCAGCAGCCCCAGACAGGGGATGACAGATACGCAGTATTTT. This sequence encodes CASSPRQGMTDTQYF.

This clonotype was seen only a few times. The chain carries TRBV9 and TRBJ2-1, with D perhaps TRBD2 (5 bases). Germline loops: CDR1 SGDLS, CDR2 YYNGEE. Trimming stripped 2 bases from V and 9 bases from J, with 18 bases between. CDR3 length: 15 amino acids. The chain's CDR3 is CASSVASGSGGEQFF. CDR3 bases: TGTGCCAGCAGCGTGGCTAGTGGGAGTGGCGGTGAGCAGTTCTTC.

This clonotype occurred a few times. The rearrangement joins TRBV13 to TRBJ2-5; D is unclear. The V end lost 0 bases, the J end lost 4 bases, and 6 bases lay between the germline ends. The CDR3 sequence is 13 residues long. Germline V gene data show CDR1 as PRHDT and CDR2 as FYEKMQ (reference sequence). CDR3 coding DNA: TGTGCCAGCAGCTTAGGATACTCAGAGACCCAGTACTTC. The encoded protein is CASSLGYSETQYF.

The table lists this clonotype with a few counts. The chain combines TRBV12-3 or TRBV12-4 with TRBJ2-3; TRBD2 aligns across 8 bases. The CDR3 totals 16 residues. After removal of 1 base from V and 3 bases from J, the junction contained 6 bases not matched to a gene. CDR3 in amino acids: CASSLERGGWTDTQYF. In DNA form, the CDR3 reads TGTGCCAGCAGTTTAGAACGGGGGGGCTGGACAGATACGCAGTATTTT.

This rearrangement joins TRBV20-1 to TRBJ2-3; the match to TRBD2 covers 7 bases. Germline V lookup: CDR1 DFQATT, CDR2 SNEGSKA (reference sequence). Losses at the gene ends were 6 bases for V and 0 bases for J; bases not matched to a gene: 6. The CDR3 sequence is 14 residues long. CDR3 region: CSALLAQSTDTQYF. The CDR3 DNA sequence: TGCAGTGCGCTACTAGCGCAGAGCACAGATACGCAGTATTTT.

This clonotype has just a few counts. The chain carries TRBV20-1 and TRBJ2-1, with 9 bases that match TRBD1. Germline V lookup: CDR1 DFQATT, CDR2 SNEGSKA (reference sequence). The CDR3 runs 14 residues. V shed 5 bases, J shed 3 bases, and the junction held 5 bases outside the gene matches. The CDR3 nucleotides read TGCAGTGCTCCAACAGGGGGCAACTACAATGAGCAGTTCTTC. Translated: CSAPTGGNYNEQFF.

This clonotype was seen a few times. The CDR3: CASSLDTGVIRQFF. CDR3 nucleotide sequence: TGTGCCAGCAGCTTGGATACAGGGGTTATCCGGCAGTTCTTC. This chain joins TRBV5-5 and TRBJ2-1; 7 bases are shared with TRBD1. Trimming at V came to 0 bases and at J to 12 bases, leaving 9 bases not matched to a gene. The CDR3 length is 14 residues. Germline V gene data show CDR1 as SGHKS and CDR2 as YYEKEE (reference sequence).

The CDR3 sequence is CASSPYAGDQPQHF. The CDR3 nucleotides read TGTGCCAGCAGCCCCTATGCAGGAGATCAGCCCCAGCATTTT. The chain carries TRBV7-2 and TRBJ1-5, with D unclear. V lost 5 bases, J lost 5 bases, and 13 bases lay in between. CDR1 and CDR2 (germline): SGHTA, FQGNSA. CDR3 length equals 14 residues.